This T cell receptor beta chain was profiled in a study of shared clonotypes between healthy human individuals. CDR3 length: 14 residues. The ends were cut back, 6 bases at V and 5 bases at J, with 16 bases in the middle. Germline assignment: CDR1 KGHSH and CDR2 LQKENI. The assay was immunoSEQ multiplex PCR, and TCRdb's table has in-frame clones only and misses some. The repertoire holds approximately 1.5 million clones, 98% seen once, with roughly 0.4% in the top ten. Sequenced sample: naive CD4+ T cells sorted from blood. Subset noted: CD45RA+ positively selected. The chain is built from TRBV18 and TRBJ2-5; D is unclear. The sequence was collected from a man aged 25-45 years in good health. In nucleotides, the CDR3 is TGTGCCAGCTCCACCTCTTCCATTGTTGAGACCCAGTACTTC. This gives the protein CASSTSSIVETQYF.